These T cell receptor beta chains were read from a single sample in a study of cytomegalovirus exposure and HLA in healthy donors. Produced via immunoSEQ multiplex PCR; TCRdb's table is partial and in-frame only. The repertoire holds about 73,000 clones, with roughly 95% as singletons. Material: PBMCs. These receptor sequences come from a man aged 18-30 years in good health and CMV-seronegative. Both conserved end residues are part of each CDR3. D genes are given only for firm matches. Clone size is given for some rows only: seen once, a few or many times, or a class if the clone is expanded.

j_gene: TRBJ2-7
v_gene: TRBV6-1
len: 15
abundance: .
d_gene: TRBD1
CDR3aa: CASSEAGRQGYEQYF
CDR3nt: TGTGCCAGCAGTGAAGCGGGTAGACAGGGCTACGAGCAGTACTTC

j_gene: TRBJ1-1
v_gene: TRBV6-5
len: 13
abundance: .
d_gene: TRBD1
CDR3aa: CASSYSGQGEAFF
CDR3nt: TGTGCCAGCAGTTACTCAGGACAGGGCGAAGCTTTCTTT

j_gene: TRBJ2-7
v_gene: TRBV28
len: 15
abundance: .
d_gene: .
CDR3aa: CASSFLGASPYEQYF
CDR3nt: TGTGCCAGCAGTTTTCTAGGGGCCAGTCCCTACGAGCAGTACTTC

j_gene: TRBJ1-4
v_gene: TRBV7-9
len: 13
abundance: .
d_gene: .
CDR3aa: CASSGGVYEKLFF
CDR3nt: TGTGCCAGCTCGGGGGGGGTGTATGAAAAACTGTTTTTT

j_gene: TRBJ2-5
v_gene: TRBV9
len: 15
abundance: .
d_gene: TRBD2
CDR3aa: CASSVGGGLGETQYF
CDR3nt: TGTGCCAGCAGCGTAGGGGGTGGACTAGGAGAGACCCAGTACTTC

j_gene: TRBJ1-1
v_gene: TRBV4-1
len: 16
abundance: .
d_gene: TRBD1
CDR3aa: CASSQPPGQGVTEAFF
CDR3nt: TGCGCCAGCAGCCAACCACCTGGACAGGGCGTCACTGAAGCTTTCTTT

j_gene: TRBJ2-1
v_gene: TRBV5-1
len: 16
abundance: .
d_gene: TRBD2
CDR3aa: CASSLGAGVLGNEQFF
CDR3nt: TGCGCCAGCAGCTTGGGGGCGGGAGTCTTGGGCAATGAGCAGTTCTTC

j_gene: TRBJ1-4
v_gene: TRBV7-8
len: 15
abundance: few
d_gene: TRBD1
CDR3aa: CASSSGRTGGEKLFF
CDR3nt: TGTGCCAGCAGCTCAGGGCGCACAGGGGGCGAAAAACTGTTTTTT

j_gene: TRBJ1-4
v_gene: TRBV4-1
len: 16
abundance: .
d_gene: .
CDR3aa: CASSRLDTPTNEKLFF
CDR3nt: TGCGCCAGCAGCCGATTGGACACCCCAACTAATGAAAAACTGTTTTTT

j_gene: TRBJ2-7
v_gene: TRBV4-2
len: 18
abundance: once
d_gene: TRBD1
CDR3aa: CASSQFDSGTGALYEQYF
CDR3nt: TGTGCCAGCAGCCAATTCGATTCCGGGACAGGGGCCCTCTACGAGCAGTACTTC

j_gene: TRBJ1-5
v_gene: TRBV18
len: 14
abundance: .
d_gene: .
CDR3aa: CASSPSGYNQPQHF
CDR3nt: TGTGCCAGCTCACCCTCGGGGTACAATCAGCCCCAGCATTTT

j_gene: TRBJ2-7
v_gene: TRBV19
len: 13
abundance: .
d_gene: .
CDR3aa: CATSYLEGYEQYF
CDR3nt: TGTGCCACCAGCTACCTGGAGGGCTACGAGCAGTACTTC

j_gene: TRBJ1-4
v_gene: TRBV21-1
len: 18
abundance: .
d_gene: .
CDR3aa: CASSPRPGAPPTNEKLFF
CDR3nt: TGTGCCAGCAGCCCTCGGCCGGGTGCACCCCCTACTAATGAAAAACTGTTTTTT

j_gene: TRBJ2-2
v_gene: TRBV19
len: 13
abundance: .
d_gene: TRBD1
CDR3aa: CASSRQGTGELFF
CDR3nt: TGTGCCAGTAGCCGACAGGGCACCGGGGAGCTGTTTTTT

j_gene: TRBJ1-1
v_gene: TRBV27
len: 14
abundance: .
d_gene: .
CDR3aa: CASSKLPQVPEAFF
CDR3nt: TGTGCCAGCAGTAAACTCCCCCAGGTACCTGAAGCTTTCTTT

j_gene: TRBJ2-5
v_gene: TRBV5-1
len: 16
abundance: .
d_gene: TRBD1
CDR3aa: CASSLVGTGSIETQYF
CDR3nt: TGCGCCAGCAGCTTGGTTGGGACAGGAAGTATAGAGACCCAGTACTTC

j_gene: TRBJ2-1
v_gene: TRBV30
len: 14
abundance: .
d_gene: TRBD2
CDR3aa: CAWEGALAGTEQFF
CDR3nt: TGTGCCTGGGAGGGGGCTCTAGCGGGGACTGAGCAGTTCTTC

j_gene: TRBJ1-2
v_gene: TRBV11-2
len: 15
abundance: .
d_gene: TRBD1
CDR3aa: CASSYSRDRVFGYTF
CDR3nt: TGTGCCAGCAGCTATAGCCGGGACAGGGTTTTCGGCTACACCTTC

j_gene: TRBJ1-1
v_gene: TRBV7-3
len: 13
abundance: once
d_gene: .
CDR3aa: CASSSRGGTEAFF
CDR3nt: TGTGCCAGCAGCTCCCGGGGGGGTACTGAAGCTTTCTTT

j_gene: TRBJ1-2
v_gene: TRBV6-4
len: 13
abundance: .
d_gene: TRBD1
CDR3aa: CASQGQANYGYTF
CDR3nt: TGTGCCAGCCAGGGACAGGCGAACTATGGCTACACCTTC

j_gene: TRBJ2-5
v_gene: TRBV18
len: 13
abundance: .
d_gene: .
CDR3aa: CASSPPAGGTQYF
CDR3nt: TGTGCCAGCTCACCACCGGCCGGAGGGACCCAGTACTTC

j_gene: TRBJ1-1
v_gene: TRBV29-1
len: 17
abundance: .
d_gene: .
CDR3aa: CSVEVWRLSKGDTEAFF
CDR3nt: TGCAGCGTTGAAGTGTGGCGGCTAAGTAAGGGGGACACTGAAGCTTTCTTT

j_gene: TRBJ1-5
v_gene: TRBV4-1
len: 16
abundance: .
d_gene: .
CDR3aa: CASSQEGGQFNQPQHF
CDR3nt: TGCGCCAGCAGCCAAGAAGGAGGACAGTTCAATCAGCCCCAGCATTTT

j_gene: TRBJ2-5
v_gene: TRBV7-7
len: 14
abundance: once
d_gene: .
CDR3aa: CASSPGSKSATQYF
CDR3nt: TGTGCCAGCAGCCCAGGGTCGAAGAGCGCGACCCAGTACTTC

j_gene: TRBJ2-7
v_gene: TRBV19
len: 15
abundance: .
d_gene: TRBD1
CDR3aa: CASSTYRDRAEEQYF
CDR3nt: TGTGCCAGTAGTACCTACCGGGACAGGGCCGAGGAGCAGTACTTC

j_gene: TRBJ1-2
v_gene: TRBV5-1
len: 14
abundance: .
d_gene: .
CDR3aa: CASSLDRETYGYTF
CDR3nt: TGCGCCAGCAGCTTGGACAGGGAGACATATGGCTACACCTTC

j_gene: TRBJ1-2
v_gene: TRBV6-5
len: 14
abundance: .
d_gene: TRBD1
CDR3aa: CASSTQGTGTGYTF
CDR3nt: TGTGCCAGCAGTACACAAGGGACAGGGACTGGCTACACCTTC

j_gene: TRBJ2-7
v_gene: TRBV18
len: 13
abundance: .
d_gene: TRBD1
CDR3aa: CASSPDRASEQYF
CDR3nt: TGTGCCAGCTCCCCCGACAGGGCCTCCGAGCAGTACTTC

j_gene: TRBJ2-2
v_gene: TRBV6-4
len: 12
abundance: once
d_gene: .
CDR3aa: CASSDQVGELFF
CDR3nt: TGTGCCAGCAGTGATCAGGTCGGGGAGCTGTTTTTT

j_gene: TRBJ1-2
v_gene: TRBV28
len: 14
abundance: .
d_gene: TRBD1
CDR3aa: CASSTTGKVGGYTF
CDR3nt: TGTGCCAGCAGCACGACAGGGAAGGTTGGCGGCTACACCTTC

j_gene: TRBJ2-6
v_gene: TRBV30
len: 16
abundance: once
d_gene: .
CDR3aa: CAWSPTGTSGANVLTF
CDR3nt: TGTGCCTGGAGTCCCACAGGGACCTCTGGGGCCAACGTCCTGACTTTC

j_gene: TRBJ2-7
v_gene: TRBV5-4
len: 14
abundance: .
d_gene: TRBD2
CDR3aa: CASSPAGGAYEQYF
CDR3nt: TGTGCCAGCAGCCCGGCGGGGGGGGCCTACGAGCAGTACTTC

j_gene: TRBJ2-5
v_gene: TRBV9
len: 14
abundance: .
d_gene: .
CDR3aa: CASSPTPYQETQYF
CDR3nt: TGTGCCAGCAGCCCCACTCCGTACCAAGAGACCCAGTACTTC

j_gene: TRBJ1-1
v_gene: TRBV7-9
len: 14
abundance: .
d_gene: .
CDR3aa: CASSFSDSPPEAFF
CDR3nt: TGTGCCAGCAGCTTTTCCGACAGTCCCCCTGAAGCTTTCTTT

j_gene: TRBJ2-1
v_gene: TRBV4-3
len: 16
abundance: .
d_gene: TRBD1
CDR3aa: CASSLTWTGAGDEQFF
CDR3nt: TGCGCCAGCAGCCTGACCTGGACAGGGGCAGGGGATGAGCAGTTCTTC

j_gene: TRBJ2-7
v_gene: TRBV27
len: 16
abundance: .
d_gene: TRBD2
CDR3aa: CASSLGTSGAPYEQYF
CDR3nt: TGTGCCAGCAGTCTCGGGACTAGCGGGGCACCCTACGAGCAGTACTTC

j_gene: TRBJ2-1
v_gene: TRBV29-1
len: 13
abundance: .
d_gene: TRBD1
CDR3aa: CCYRGLSYNEQFF
CDR3nt: TGCTGCTACAGGGGATTGTCCTACAATGAGCAGTTCTTC

j_gene: TRBJ2-1
v_gene: TRBV10-2
len: 15
abundance: .
d_gene: .
CDR3aa: CASGPRHHSYNEQFF
CDR3nt: TGCGCCAGCGGTCCCAGGCACCACTCCTACAATGAGCAGTTCTTC

j_gene: TRBJ1-1
v_gene: TRBV29-1
len: 11
abundance: .
d_gene: .
CDR3aa: CSEVDRAEAFF
CDR3nt: TGCAGCGAGGTAGACAGAGCAGAAGCTTTCTTT

j_gene: TRBJ2-1
v_gene: TRBV6-1
len: 15
abundance: .
d_gene: .
CDR3aa: CATTRRATPVNEQFF
CDR3nt: TGTGCCACCACAAGGAGGGCTACCCCCGTCAATGAGCAGTTCTTC

j_gene: TRBJ1-1
v_gene: TRBV4-2
len: 13
abundance: .
d_gene: .
CDR3aa: CASSPGLTTEAFF
CDR3nt: TGTGCCAGCAGCCCGGGTCTGACTACTGAAGCTTTCTTT